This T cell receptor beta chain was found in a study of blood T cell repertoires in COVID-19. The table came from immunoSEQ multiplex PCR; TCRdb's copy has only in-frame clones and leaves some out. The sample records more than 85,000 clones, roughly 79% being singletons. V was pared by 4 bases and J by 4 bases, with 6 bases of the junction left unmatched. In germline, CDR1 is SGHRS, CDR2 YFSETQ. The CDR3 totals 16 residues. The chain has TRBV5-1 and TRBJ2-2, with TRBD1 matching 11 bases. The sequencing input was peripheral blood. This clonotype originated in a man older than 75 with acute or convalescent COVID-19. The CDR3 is CASSRAGQGATGELFF. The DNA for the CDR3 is TGCGCCAGCAGCCGGGCCGGACAGGGGGCCACCGGGGAGCTGTTTTTT.